Sequencing of this T cell receptor (beta chain) was carried out in a study of shared clonotypes between healthy human individuals. This clone was seen a single time. Using immunoSEQ multiplex PCR, the repertoire was profiled, and TCRdb retains in-frame clones only, with some absent. Here the sample spans a few million clones, around 95% being singletons. Deletions cut 3 bases from V and 0 bases from J, with 6 bases between. This CDR3 contains 13 residues. Germline CDR1 is SGDLS and CDR2 is YYNGEE. This sequence originates from a man in his late teens or twenties in good health. Input material: naive CD4+ T cells sorted from blood. The subset: CD45RA+ positively selected. The chain couples TRBV9 to TRBJ1-1; D gene ambiguous. The CDR3 DNA reads TGTGCCAGCAGCGCGACGGTGAACACTGAAGCTTTCTTT. Its translation: CASSATVNTEAFF. The full variable domain, its missing parts supplied by reference TRBV9 and TRBJ1-1, is DSGVTQTPKHLITATGQRVTLRCSPRSGDLSVYWYQQSLDQGLQFLIQYYNGEERAKGNILERFSAQQFPDLHSELNLSSLELGDSALYFCASSATVNTEAFFGQGTRLTVV.